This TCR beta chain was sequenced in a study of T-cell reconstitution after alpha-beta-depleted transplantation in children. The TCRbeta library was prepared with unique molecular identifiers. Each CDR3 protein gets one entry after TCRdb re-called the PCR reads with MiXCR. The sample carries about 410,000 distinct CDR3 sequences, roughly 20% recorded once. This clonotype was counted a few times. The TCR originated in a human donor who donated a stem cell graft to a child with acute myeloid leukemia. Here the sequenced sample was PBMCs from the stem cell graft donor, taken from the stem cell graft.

For the CDR3, the DNA is TGTGCCACCAGGGAGAGGGTTCAGCCTGAAGCTTTCTTT. Its translation is CATRERVQPEAFF. The chain recombines TRBV24-1 with TRBJ1-1; D gene uncertain. The germline CDR1 and CDR2 sequences are KGHDR and SFDVKD. The ends were cut back, 7 bases at V and 6 bases at J, with 14 bases in the middle. CDR3 size: 13 residues.